Listed here are 24 T cell receptor beta chains from one sample, sequenced in a study of cytomegalovirus exposure and HLA in healthy donors. Researchers ran the PCR with 60 Vbeta and 13 Jbeta primers. Sequencing used immunoSEQ multiplex PCR; TCRdb keeps in-frame clones, though not all of them. The data contain some 160,000 clones, approximately 80% of them singletons. Sequenced material: PBMCs. The receptors shown here come from a man in his 60s in good health and CMV-seronegative.

The chain is built from TRBV15 and TRBJ1-1; 7 bases are shared with TRBD1. V dropped 1 base and J dropped 1; count of bases not matched to a gene: 3. The germline V gene has CDR1 LNHNV and CDR2 YYDKDF (reference sequence). This CDR3 has 15 amino acids. In nucleotides, the CDR3 is TGTGCCACCAGCAGAGGGGGACAGACGAACACTGAAGCTTTCTTT. Its protein product is CATSRGGQTNTEAFF.

V usage is TRBV29-1 and J usage is TRBJ2-5; D perhaps matches TRBD1 (5 bases). The CDR3 length is 11 residues. CDR1 is SQVTM, CDR2 ANQGSEA, per germline. V was trimmed by 5 bases and J by 6 bases, leaving 10 bases between them. The CDR3 protein is CSVSDRQTQYF. The CDR3 nucleotides read TGCAGCGTTAGCGACAGACAGACCCAGTACTTC.

The V gene is TRBV28, the J gene TRBJ2-3; 13 bases agree with TRBD2. The CDR3 length is 16 residues. The V gene's germline CDR1 is MDHEN and CDR2 SYDVKM. V shed 4 bases and J 4 bases; nucleotides not matched to a gene: 5. The CDR3 sequence: CASSSPGLAGADTQYF. CDR3 coding DNA: TGTGCCAGCAGTTCTCCCGGACTAGCGGGAGCAGATACGCAGTATTTT.

The rearrangement links TRBV9 to TRBJ2-1, with D perhaps TRBD2 (6 bases). Germline CDR1 SGDLS, CDR2 YYNGEE. V was clipped by 2 bases and J by 6 bases, with 18 bases between them. The CDR3 contains 16 residues. The CDR3 reads CASSVGGAGSRNEQFF. The DNA for the CDR3 is TGTGCCAGCAGCGTTGGAGGGGCAGGATCACGCAATGAGCAGTTCTTC.

The V gene is TRBV21-1, the J gene TRBJ2-7; the table's D gene call, TRBD1, was not cross checked with the DNA. TRBV21-1 is classified as a pseudogene. CDR3 length: 13 amino acids. The CDR3 DNA is TGTGCCAGCAGCAATGGGGACATCTACGAGCAGTACTTC. Translated, it gives CASSNGDIYEQYF.

The gene calls are TRBV7-8 and TRBJ2-1, with 14 bases fitting TRBD2. The V segment lost 5 bases and the J segment 8 bases; nucleotides outside the gene matches: 5. The CDR3 is made up of 15 amino acids. Germline assignment: CDR1 SGHVS and CDR2 FQNEAQ. CDR3 amino acids: CASSETSGRAYEQFF. DNA of the CDR3: TGTGCCAGCAGCGAGACTAGCGGGAGGGCCTATGAGCAGTTCTTC.

This clone was seen more than once but under ten times. J is TRBJ2-7 and V is TRBV5-1, with 15 bases that match TRBD2. Losses at the gene ends were 0 bases for V and 2 bases for J; bases not matched to a gene: 3. The germline gives CDR1 SGHRS, CDR2 YFSETQ. This CDR3 comprises 17 residues. The DNA of the CDR3 is TGCGCCAGCAGCTTGGTGGGACTAGCGGGAGGAACCTACGAGCAGTACTTC. This gives the protein CASSLVGLAGGTYEQYF.

This clone was detected a few times. The chain joins TRBV4-3 to TRBJ2-1; D is uncertain. Trimming pared 0 bases from V and 1 base from J, leaving 13 bases between. The CDR3 covers 17 residues. The V gene's germline CDR1 is LGHNA and CDR2 YSLEER. CDR3 amino acids: CASSQELLFESYNEQFF. In DNA form, the CDR3 reads TGCGCCAGCAGCCAAGAACTCCTCTTCGAATCCTACAATGAGCAGTTCTTC.

This sequence joins TRBV6-5 and TRBJ1-6; D gene uncertain. The V end was cut by 3 bases, the J end by 7 bases, with 7 bases between. The CDR3 consists of 13 residues. In germline, CDR1 is MNHEY, CDR2 SVGAGI. CDR3 loop: CASSYFGNSPLHF. CDR3 nucleotide sequence: TGTGCCAGCAGTTATTTCGGGAATTCACCCCTCCACTTT.

J is TRBJ1-1 and V is TRBV6-5; TRBD1 might be the D (6 bases). With 7 bases removed from V and 8 bases from J, the gap between germline ends came to 17 bases. The CDR3 is made up of 13 amino acids. Germline loops: CDR1 MNHEY, CDR2 SVGAGI. The CDR3 here is CASTNNQDSEAFF. The CDR3 coding sequence is TGTGCCAGCACCAACAACCAGGACAGCGAAGCTTTCTTT.

The chain couples TRBV5-6 to TRBJ1-6; D remains unclear. Trimming pared 3 bases from V and 11 bases from J, leaving 18 bases between. Germline-derived CDR1 and CDR2 are SGHDT and YYEEEE. This CDR3 comprises 15 residues. CDR3 sequence: CASSWRTDHFPPLHF. Written as DNA, the CDR3 is TGTGCCAGCAGCTGGAGGACGGACCATTTCCCACCCCTCCACTTT.

The CDR3 region has the DNA TGTGCCAGCAGTTGGTCCGGTACCGGGGAGCTGTTTTTT. It yields the protein CASSWSGTGELFF. This chain joins TRBV6-5 and TRBJ2-2; the D is unclear. With 4 bases removed from V and 5 bases from J, the gap between germline ends came to 8 bases. The CDR3 totals 13 residues. The germline CDR1 and CDR2 sequences are MNHEY and SVGAGI.

This sequence joins TRBV7-2 and TRBJ1-3; no clear D gene. Germline loops: CDR1 SGHTA, CDR2 FQGNSA. Deletions cut 4 bases from V and 8 bases from J, with 12 bases between. The CDR3 contains 13 residues. The CDR3 loop is CASSSPPRDTIYF. The CDR3 nucleotides are TGTGCCAGCAGCTCCCCTCCCCGGGACACCATATATTTT.

This rearrangement joins TRBV11-3 to TRBJ2-1, with TRBD2 matching 10 bases. Germline CDR1 is SGHNT and CDR2 is YENEEA. This CDR3 comprises 14 residues. The junction had 10 bases not matched to a gene; V was cut back by 1 base and J by 16 bases. CDR3 nucleotide sequence: TGTGCCAGCAGCTTAGTTGGTAGCGGGAGGCAACAATTCTTC. Its protein product is CASSLVGSGRQQFF.

This clone was detected once. The chain links TRBV16 to TRBJ2-2, with a tentative D call TRBD2 (6 bases). The CDR3 loop spans 14 amino acids. Germline V gives CDR1 KGHSY, CDR2 FQNENV. V lost 4 bases, J lost 6 bases, and 12 bases lay in between. The CDR3 DNA sequence: TGTGCCAGCAGCCTGACTAGATCTGCCGGGGAGCTGTTTTTT. This gives the protein CASSLTRSAGELFF. The complete variable domain, with remaining parts taken from reference TRBV16 and TRBJ2-2, reads GEEVAQTPKHLVRGEGQKAKLYCAPIKGHSYVFWYQQVLKNEFKFLISFQNENVFDETGMPKERFSAKCLPNSPCSLEIQATKLEDSAVYFCASSLTRSAGELFFGEGSRLTVL.

This chain links TRBV6-1 with TRBJ1-3; 7 positions agree with TRBD1. The CDR3 covers 18 residues. Germline trimming cut 2 bases from V and 0 bases from J; bases unmatched to any gene: 10. Germline V gene data show CDR1 as MNHNS and CDR2 as SASEGT. The CDR3 DNA follows: TGTGCCAGCAGTGAACACATTCAGACAGGGAACTCTGGAAACACCATATATTTT. It encodes CASSEHIQTGNSGNTIYF.

V usage is TRBV5-1 and J usage is TRBJ2-2; 9 nucleotides match TRBD1. The junction had 5 bases not matched to a gene; V was cut back by 3 bases and J by 5 bases. From germline, CDR1 is SGHRS and CDR2 YFSETQ. The CDR3 has 15 amino acids. The CDR3 sequence: CASSWGQGPTGELFF. The DNA for the CDR3 is TGCGCCAGCAGCTGGGGACAGGGTCCAACCGGGGAGCTGTTTTTT.

The V gene is TRBV5-1, the J gene TRBJ1-2; a possible D gene is TRBD1 (6 bases). Trimming removed 3 bases at V and 2 bases at J, with 14 bases between. Germline V gene sequence: CDR1 SGHRS, CDR2 YFSETQ. This CDR3 is 15 amino acids long. The CDR3 sequence: CASSSGSTGNYGYTF. As DNA, the CDR3 is TGCGCCAGCAGCTCGGGATCCACAGGGAACTATGGCTACACCTTC.

The chain recombines TRBV19 with TRBJ2-2; D uncertain. There are 15 residues in the CDR3. Per germline, CDR1 LNHDA and CDR2 SQIVND (reference sequence). Trimming removed 6 bases from V and 0 bases from J, with 11 bases in between. DNA for the CDR3: TGTGCCAGTAGCAACAAAATCGCGAACACCGGGGAGCTGTTTTTT. As protein: CASSNKIANTGELFF.

The chain uses TRBV29-1 and TRBJ2-7; 7 bases agree with TRBD2. The germline V gene has CDR1 SQVTM and CDR2 ANQGSEA. V shed 1 base and J 0 bases; nucleotides not matched to a gene: 0. This CDR3 spans 13 amino acids. The CDR3 coding sequence is TGCAGCGTTGAAGCTAGCGGCTCCTACGAGCAGTACTTC. Translation: CSVEASGSYEQYF.

The gene calls are TRBV19 and TRBJ1-5; 7 positions agree with TRBD1. The CDR3 covers 15 residues. V gave up 6 bases and J gave up 4 bases; unmatched junction bases: 9. The germline V gene has CDR1 LNHDA and CDR2 SQIVND (reference sequence). CDR3: CASRPPGQRNQPQHF. CDR3 sequence (DNA): TGTGCCAGTAGGCCACCGGGACAGCGAAATCAGCCCCAGCATTTT.

The chain has TRBV20-1 and TRBJ1-1; no reliable D call. The CDR3 length is 11 residues. Germline values: CDR1 DFQATT, CDR2 SNEGSKA (reference sequence). The germline V and J ends were trimmed by 3 bases and 1 base, with 3 bases remaining between them. The CDR3 DNA follows: TGCAGTGCTAGGAGGAACACTGAAGCTTTCTTT. Amino acids: CSARRNTEAFF.

The V call is TRBV19, the J call TRBJ1-4; a weak D match, TRBD1 (6 bases). CDR1 is LNHDA and CDR2 is SQIVND in the germline V gene (reference sequence). Trimming left V 8 bases short and J 5 bases short, with 18 bases between. The CDR3 length is 15 residues. In DNA form, the CDR3 reads TGTGCCAGTTCGCAATCGACAGGTGCAAATGAAAAACTGTTTTTT. Its protein is CASSQSTGANEKLFF.

The chain couples TRBV4-1 to TRBJ1-1, with D maybe TRBD1 (5 bases). CDR1 is MGHRA and CDR2 is YSYEKL in the germline V gene. V gave up 3 bases and J gave up 4 bases, with 18 bases separating them. This CDR3 has 16 amino acids. CDR3 amino acids: CASSHSSTEEGTEAFF. CDR3 DNA: TGCGCCAGCAGCCATTCATCGACAGAGGAGGGCACTGAAGCTTTCTTT.